This T cell receptor beta chain emerged from a study of blood T cell repertoires in COVID-19 (dated by TCRdb to about 2020). Broadly, across the study: Collaborator samples came from the United States, Italy and Spain and covered acute and convalescent phases of COVID-19. The material from the prospective study consisted of cDNA or gDNA derived from T cells, B-cell-depleted T cells, or PBMCs. The dataset comprised deeply sampled blood TCRbeta repertoires from subjects exposed to, actively infected with, or recovered from COVID-19. The repertoires were released in a freely available public database intended as a resource for research on the immune response to SARS-CoV-2. Samples came from the ongoing ImmuneRACE study (first 160 participants) plus 1,254 subjects from 6 global collaborators. The sample metadata nearly always contained a de-identified subject ID, COVID-19 status, age in years and sex. Where HLA class I and class II types were available, the types were taken from metadata supplied by the sample provider, not from assay-based typing. The paper's findings and limits, for the study overall: The quantity of clinical and demographic metadata differed by source and by participant and was supplied without curation.

TCRbeta CDR3 regions were amplified from genomic DNA using the immunoSEQ Assay, a bias-controlled multiplex PCR. In the source study's methods: Nucleated cell counts per sample were estimated from amplification of reference gene primers within the assay. Sequence reads were collapsed and filtered to measure the absolute abundance of every unique TCRbeta CDR3 rearrangement. For each sample, productive Simpson clonality was calculated by taking the square root of Simpson's diversity index across productive rearrangements. TCRdb carries this immuneACCESS record with in-frame sequences only. Its versions omit some clonotypes, under half of them owing to an unresolved V gene in the studies checked, with the rest unexplained. V and J calls and clone size follow that table, whereas D and trimming were derived from the DNA. This sample lists approximately 97,000 clones; 75% to 90% were detected once. The ten biggest clones cover around 39% of the sample.

V and J lose 4 bases and 3 bases, and a span of 19 bases separates them. The CDR3 holds 16 amino acids from the cysteine to the phenylalanine. Solely the CDR3 DNA is kept, with 48 bases framed from the first base. CDR1 and CDR2 (LNHDA, SQIVND) derive from the germline V gene (reference sequence). This clone showed up just a few times. Its antigen remains undetermined. Nothing much larger sits one base from this clone, and base qualities are not available. The collaborating institutions used their own protocols to collect whole blood in K2EDTA tubes. For TCRbeta analysis, collaborator samples were shipped as frozen whole blood, as isolated PBMCs, or as DNA extracted from either sample type.

Material for sequencing was peripheral blood. This receptor was obtained from a man older than 75 with acute or convalescent COVID-19. The receptor chain draws on TRBV19 and TRBJ2-7; TRBD1 could be the D gene, as 5 bases match. The nucleotides read TGTGCCAGTAGTACGGAGAAGGGGTTTGTCGGCTACGAGCAGTACTTC. Translation gives CASSTEKGFVGYEQYF.